The 15 T cell receptor beta chains reported below all come from one sample, sequenced in a study of spatial heterogeneity in lung cancer. Specified time point: sample taken at primary tumor resection. No cell sorting; template was whole RNA from tumor, lung tissue or PBMC. TCRdb called the 5' RACE reads again in MiXCR, with one record for every CDR3 protein. Here the sample spans under 25,000 distinct CDR3 sequences, 5.5% to 8% being singletons. The starting material was PBMCs, obtained at surgery. Receptors originate from a male donor with early-stage non-small cell lung cancer.

There are many counts of this clonotype. The gene calls are TRBV14 and TRBJ2-7; a possible D gene is TRBD1 (7 bases). V was clipped by 8 bases and J by 4 bases, with 15 bases between them. In germline, CDR1 is SGHDN, CDR2 FVKESK. The CDR3 spans 13 residues. In nucleotides, the CDR3 is TGTGCCAGCTCTCGACAGGGAGGTTACGAGCAGTACTTC. It translates to CASSRQGGYEQYF. The variable domain in full, with the rest retrieved from reference TRBV14 and TRBJ2-7, is EAGVTQFPSHSVIEKGQTVTLRCDPISGHDNLYWYRRVMGKEIKFLLHFVKESKQDESGMPNNRFLAERTGGTYSTLKVQPAELEDSGVYFCASSRQGGYEQYFGPGTRLTVT.

This clonotype was seen repeatedly, ten times or more. The V call is TRBV10-3, the J call TRBJ1-6; D is uncertain. CDR1 is ENHRY and CDR2 is SYGVKD in the germline V gene. This CDR3 has 16 amino acids. The V end lost 0 bases, the J end lost 7 bases, and 13 bases lay between the germline ends. The CDR3 bases are TGTGCCATCAGTGAGTCGACCGGTCTGACAAATTCACCCCTCCACTTT. It yields the protein CAISESTGLTNSPLHF.

This clonotype turned up a few times. This rearrangement joins TRBV9 to TRBJ2-2; the D call may be TRBD1 or TRBD2 (5 bases each). Per the germline V gene, CDR1 is SGDLS and CDR2 is YYNGEE. This CDR3 is 16 amino acids long. With 2 bases removed from V and 0 bases from J, the gap between germline ends came to 11 bases. CDR3 sequence: CASSVSGTSNTGELFF. As DNA, the CDR3 is TGTGCCAGCAGCGTGTCCGGGACCTCGAACACCGGGGAGCTGTTTTTT. The variable domain in full, completed from reference TRBV9 and TRBJ2-2, reads DSGVTQTPKHLITATGQRVTLRCSPRSGDLSVYWYQQSLDQGLQFLIQYYNGEERAKGNILERFSAQQFPDLHSELNLSSLELGDSALYFCASSVSGTSNTGELFFGEGSRLTVL.

The chain carries TRBV25-1 and TRBJ2-2, with D hard to call. From germline, CDR1 is MGHDK and CDR2 SYGVNS. The V and J ends lost 3 bases and 5 bases respectively, with 10 bases between them. This CDR3 is 14 amino acids long. CDR3 DNA sequence: TGTGCCAGCAGTGACCGGGTTCGGACCGGGGAGCTGTTTTTT. This translates into CASSDRVRTGELFF.

This clonotype has ten or more counts. This chain connects TRBV5-4 to TRBJ2-6; 9 bases agree with TRBD1. The CDR3 totals 17 residues. The V segment lost 3 bases and the J segment 2 bases; nucleotides outside the gene matches: 6. Germline CDR1 and CDR2: SGHNT and YYREEE (reference sequence). CDR3 nucleotides: TGTGCCAGCAGCTCACCGGGACAGGGCGCTGGGGCCAACGTCCTGACTTTC. Translating it yields CASSSPGQGAGANVLTF.

This clonotype was found many times. The gene calls are TRBV6-6 and TRBJ1-1, with D unclear. Per germline, CDR1 MNHNY and CDR2 SVGAGI (reference sequence). Between the trimmed V and J ends, which lost 2 bases and 8 bases, there was a span of 3 bases. The CDR3 runs 10 residues. The CDR3 sequence: CASSYEEAFF. CDR3 coding DNA: TGTGCCAGCAGTTACGAAGAAGCTTTCTTT.

By sample share, this clonotype is medium-sized (0.01 to 0.1%). V is TRBV20-1 and J is TRBJ2-2, with unresolved D. Germline V gene data show CDR1 as DFQATT and CDR2 as SNEGSKA (reference sequence). The CDR3 sequence is 13 residues long. With 3 bases removed from V and 8 bases from J, the gap between germline ends came to 13 bases. This CDR3 is CSASQHTAGELFF. The CDR3, as DNA: TGCAGTGCTAGTCAACACACGGCTGGGGAGCTGTTTTTT.

Ten or more counts support this clonotype. The chain is built from TRBV28 and TRBJ1-5; D gene ambiguous. CDR3 length: 14 amino acids. The V and J ends lost 6 bases and 2 bases respectively, with 11 bases between them. CDR1 and CDR2 (germline): MDHEN, SYDVKM. CDR3 protein: CASSLPGRNQPQHF. In DNA form, the CDR3 reads TGTGCCAGCAGCCTCCCGGGCCGCAATCAGCCCCAGCATTTT.

This clonotype has only a few counts. The rearrangement links TRBV4-2 to TRBJ2-1; D tentatively fits TRBD1 or TRBD2 (5 bases each). V dropped 0 bases and J dropped 4 bases, with 13 bases sitting between them. CDR3 size: 16 residues. CDR1 LGHNA and CDR2 YNFKEQ come from the germline V gene. CDR3 region: CASSQDPAGRYNEQFF. CDR3 coding DNA: TGTGCCAGCAGCCAAGATCCCGCAGGGAGATACAATGAGCAGTTCTTC.

This CDR3 reads CASSSHSYGAETQYF. The CDR3 DNA reads TGTGCCAGCAGTTCACACTCGTACGGGGCGGAGACCCAGTACTTC. This chain joins TRBV27 and TRBJ2-5; D tentatively fits TRBD1 or TRBD2 (5 bases each). Germline CDR1 and CDR2: MNHEY and SMNVEV (reference sequence). V shed 4 bases and J shed 5 bases, with 17 bases lying between them. The CDR3 is 15 amino acids.

This clonotype was seen at least ten times. This rearrangement joins TRBV7-2 to TRBJ1-3; D is unresolved. The V end was cut by 3 bases, the J end by 5 bases, with 11 bases between. CDR3 size: 14 residues. Germline CDR1 reads SGHTA; CDR2 reads FQGNSA. For the CDR3, the DNA is TGTGCCAGCAGCTTCGGGCAGGTTCGAAACACCATATATTTT. Amino acids: CASSFGQVRNTIYF.

This chain uses TRBV12-3 or TRBV12-4 with TRBJ1-1; a possible D gene is TRBD1 (5 bases). The ends were cut back, 1 base at V and 7 bases at J, with 10 bases in the middle. The length of the CDR3 is 13 residues. The CDR3 spells CASSLGGSSEAFF. DNA for the CDR3: TGTGCCAGCAGTTTAGGGGGGAGCAGTGAAGCTTTCTTT.

This clonotype is labeled medium-sized. The J gene is TRBJ2-7, the V gene TRBV20-1, with TRBD2 matching 10 bases. The germline gives CDR1 DFQATT, CDR2 SNEGSKA (reference sequence). V gave up 0 bases and J gave up 6 bases; unmatched junction bases: 8. The CDR3 loop spans 15 amino acids. The CDR3 DNA reads as TGCAGTGCTAGAGAATGGCTAGCGGGAGTCGGCGAGCAGTACTTC. Translation gives CSAREWLAGVGEQYF.

This clonotype was seen many times. The rearrangement joins TRBV28 to TRBJ1-1; no definite D call. The length of the CDR3 is 13 residues. Germline CDR1 and CDR2: MDHEN and SYDVKM. V shed 3 bases and J shed 1 base, with 6 bases lying between them. The CDR3 sequence: CASSFDGNTEAFF. CDR3 DNA sequence: TGTGCCAGCAGTTTTGACGGGAACACTGAAGCTTTCTTT.

Turning to this clonotype: This may be a read error, as it is one base from a much larger clone. The chain recombines TRBV30 with TRBJ1-2; D remains ambiguous. This CDR3 contains 12 residues. Germline lookup yields CDR1 GTSNPN and CDR2 SVGIG (reference sequence). Trimming took off 1 base at V and 3 bases at J, with 6 bases between the two ends. The CDR3 region is CAWSERDYGYTF. The CDR3 DNA reads as TGTGCCTGGAGTGAGCGGGACTATGGCTACACCTTC.